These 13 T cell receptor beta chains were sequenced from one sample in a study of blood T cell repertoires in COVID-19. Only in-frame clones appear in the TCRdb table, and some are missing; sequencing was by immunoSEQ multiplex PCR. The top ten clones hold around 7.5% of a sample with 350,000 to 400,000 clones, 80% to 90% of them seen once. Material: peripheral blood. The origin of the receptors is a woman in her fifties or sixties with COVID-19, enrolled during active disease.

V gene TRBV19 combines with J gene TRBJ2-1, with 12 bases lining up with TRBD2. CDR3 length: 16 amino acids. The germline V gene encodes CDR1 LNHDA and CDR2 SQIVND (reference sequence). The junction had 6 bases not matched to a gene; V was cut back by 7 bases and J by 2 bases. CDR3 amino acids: CASNAGTSGPYNEQFF. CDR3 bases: TGTGCCAGTAACGCCGGGACTAGCGGGCCCTACAATGAGCAGTTCTTC. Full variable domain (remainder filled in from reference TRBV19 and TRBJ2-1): DGGITQSPKYLFRKEGQNVTLSCEQNLNHDAMYWYRQDPGQGLRLIYYSQIVNDFQKGDIAEGYSVSREKKESFPLTVTSAQKNPTAFYLCASNAGTSGPYNEQFFGPGTRLTVL.

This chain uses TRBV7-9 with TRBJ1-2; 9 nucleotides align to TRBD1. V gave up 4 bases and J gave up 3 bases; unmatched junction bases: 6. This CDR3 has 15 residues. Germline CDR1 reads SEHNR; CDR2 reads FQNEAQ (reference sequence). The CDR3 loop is CASSSGQGIDYGYTF. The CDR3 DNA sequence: TGTGCCAGCAGCTCGGGACAGGGAATAGACTATGGCTACACCTTC.

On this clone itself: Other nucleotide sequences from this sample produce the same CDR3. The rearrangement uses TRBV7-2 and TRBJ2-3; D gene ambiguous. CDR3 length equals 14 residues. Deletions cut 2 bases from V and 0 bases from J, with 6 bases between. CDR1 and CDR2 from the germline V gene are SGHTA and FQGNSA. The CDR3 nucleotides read TGTGCCAGCAGCTTAATGGCCAGCACAGATACGCAGTATTTT. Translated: CASSLMASTDTQYF.

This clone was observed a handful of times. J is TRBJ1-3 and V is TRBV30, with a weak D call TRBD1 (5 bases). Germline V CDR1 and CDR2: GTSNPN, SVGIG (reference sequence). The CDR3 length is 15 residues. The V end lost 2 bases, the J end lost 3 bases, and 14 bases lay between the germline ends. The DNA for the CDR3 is TGTGCCTGGAGTACCAGGGATTCCGGTGGAAACACCATATATTTT. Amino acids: CAWSTRDSGGNTIYF.

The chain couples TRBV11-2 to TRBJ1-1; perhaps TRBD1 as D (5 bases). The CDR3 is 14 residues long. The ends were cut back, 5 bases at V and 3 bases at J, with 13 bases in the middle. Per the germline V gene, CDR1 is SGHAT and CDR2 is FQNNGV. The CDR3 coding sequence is TGTGCCAGCAGCAGAACGGGGGGGTACACTGAAGCTTTCTTT. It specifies CASSRTGGYTEAFF.

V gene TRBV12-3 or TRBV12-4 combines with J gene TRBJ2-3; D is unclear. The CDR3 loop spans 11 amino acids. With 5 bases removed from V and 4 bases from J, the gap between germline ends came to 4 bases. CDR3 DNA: TGTGCCAGCAGTACTTCAGATACGCAGTATTTT. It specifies CASSTSDTQYF.

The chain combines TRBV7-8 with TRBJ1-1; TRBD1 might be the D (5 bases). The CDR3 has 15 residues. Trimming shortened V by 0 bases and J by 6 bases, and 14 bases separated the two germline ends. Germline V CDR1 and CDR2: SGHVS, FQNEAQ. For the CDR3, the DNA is TGTGCCAGCAGCTTAGCCCAGAGCGGGACCGCTGAAGCTTTCTTT. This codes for CASSLAQSGTAEAFF.

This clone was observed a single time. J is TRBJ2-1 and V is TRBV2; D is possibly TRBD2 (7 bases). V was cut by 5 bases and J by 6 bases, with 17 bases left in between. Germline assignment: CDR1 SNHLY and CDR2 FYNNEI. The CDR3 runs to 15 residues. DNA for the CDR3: TGTGCCAGCAGTAGGGGGTTAGCGGGTACCAATGAGCAGTTCTTC. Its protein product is CASSRGLAGTNEQFF.

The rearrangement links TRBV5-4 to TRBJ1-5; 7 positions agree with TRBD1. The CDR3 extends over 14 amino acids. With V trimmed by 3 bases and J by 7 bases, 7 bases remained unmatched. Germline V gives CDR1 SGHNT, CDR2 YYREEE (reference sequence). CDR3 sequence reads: CASSSQGNRQPQHF. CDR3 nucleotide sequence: TGTGCCAGCAGCTCACAGGGGAATCGGCAGCCCCAGCATTTT.

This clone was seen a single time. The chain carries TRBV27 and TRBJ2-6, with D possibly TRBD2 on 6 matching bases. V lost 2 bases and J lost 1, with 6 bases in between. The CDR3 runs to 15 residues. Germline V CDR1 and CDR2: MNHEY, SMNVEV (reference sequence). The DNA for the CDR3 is TGTGCCAGCAGTTTAGCGGGGTCTGGGGCCAACGTCCTGACTTTC. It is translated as CASSLAGSGANVLTF.

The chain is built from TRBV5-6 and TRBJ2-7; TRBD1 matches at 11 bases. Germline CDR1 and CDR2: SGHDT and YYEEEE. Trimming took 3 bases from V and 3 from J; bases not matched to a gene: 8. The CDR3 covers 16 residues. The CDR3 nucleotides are TGTGCCAGCAGCTACGGACAGGGGGCGTTGGGCTACGAGCAGTACTTC. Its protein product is CASSYGQGALGYEQYF.

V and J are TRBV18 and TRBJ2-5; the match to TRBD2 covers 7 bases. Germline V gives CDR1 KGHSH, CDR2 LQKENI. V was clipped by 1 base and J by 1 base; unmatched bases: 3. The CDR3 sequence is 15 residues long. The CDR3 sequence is CASSPLGGSQETQYF. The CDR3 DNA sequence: TGTGCCAGCTCACCACTGGGAGGGAGCCAAGAGACCCAGTACTTC.

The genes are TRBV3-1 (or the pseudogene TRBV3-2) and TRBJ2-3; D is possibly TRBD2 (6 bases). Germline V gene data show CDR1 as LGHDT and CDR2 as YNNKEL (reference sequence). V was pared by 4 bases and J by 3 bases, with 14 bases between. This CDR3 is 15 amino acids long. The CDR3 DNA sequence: TGTGCCAGCAGCCTACCGGGACTGAAGACAGATACGCAGTATTTT. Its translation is CASSLPGLKTDTQYF.